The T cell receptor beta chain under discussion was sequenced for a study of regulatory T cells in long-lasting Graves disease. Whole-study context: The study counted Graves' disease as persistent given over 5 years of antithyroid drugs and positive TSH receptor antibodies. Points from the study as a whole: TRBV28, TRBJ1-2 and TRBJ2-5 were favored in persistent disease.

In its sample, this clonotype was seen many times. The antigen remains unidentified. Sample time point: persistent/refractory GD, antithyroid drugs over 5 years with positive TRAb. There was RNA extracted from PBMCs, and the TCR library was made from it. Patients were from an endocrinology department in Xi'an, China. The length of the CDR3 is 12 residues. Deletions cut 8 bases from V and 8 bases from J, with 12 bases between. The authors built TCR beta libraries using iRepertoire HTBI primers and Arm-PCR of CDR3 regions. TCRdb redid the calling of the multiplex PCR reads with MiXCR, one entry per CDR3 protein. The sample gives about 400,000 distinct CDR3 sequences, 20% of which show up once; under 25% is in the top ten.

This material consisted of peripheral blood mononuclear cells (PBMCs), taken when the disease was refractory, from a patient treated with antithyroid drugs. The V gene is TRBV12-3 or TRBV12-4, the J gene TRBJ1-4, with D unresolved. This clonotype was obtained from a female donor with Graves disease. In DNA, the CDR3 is TGTGCCAGCGGGCATACAAGGGAAAAACTGTTTTTT. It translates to CASGHTREKLFF.